This T cell receptor beta chain emerged from a study of T cell repertoires in cytomegalovirus infection (dated by TCRdb to between 2018 and 2021). Concerning the study at large: Because public TCR beta signatures pointed to carriage of CMV infection together with the matching HLA type, the HLA type of each donor mattered for the analysis. On the study overall, not on this receptor specifically: The ex vivo response was dominated by HLA-C-restricted CMV-specific TCR beta clonotypes, which also provided the single most frequent clonotype in two of eight donors. In both this cohort and an independent cohort of some 380 donors, the cumulative frequency of public TCR beta family members distinguished carriers of CMV infection plus the relevant HLA type.

Of note for this clonotype: Which antigen it targets is not known. Qualities for individual bases were not recorded, and no much larger clone is one base off.

V loses 4 bases, J loses 5 bases, and the germline ends lie 9 bases apart. The CDR3 numbers 13 residues from cysteine through phenylalanine. The kept DNA is CDR3 alone, 39 bases in frame from the first base. CDR1 and CDR2 (MDHEN, SYDVKM) derive from the germline V gene. The sequencer was an Illumina HiSeq 1500. TCRdb passed the public sequencing reads through fastp at Q25 and MiXCR, retaining productive beta sequences. A single entry per CDR3 protein holds the most common genes and DNA from its merged rows. The sample profile shows under 300,000 distinct CDR3 sequences; approximately 13% of them were found once. The ten top clones hold 1.5% to 2% of the sample.

The chain is assembled from TRBV28 and TRBJ1-5, with TRBD1 tentatively as D gene (6 bases match). Sequenced input: PBMCs. The sequence came from a human donor in good health (CMV status not recorded). Some clones in this sample may be carry-over from other donors' samples. Here the CDR3 is given as CASSSGDYQPQHF. In nucleotide form, the sequence is TGTGCCAGCAGTTCAGGGGATTATCAGCCCCAGCATTTT.